This T cell receptor beta chain was identified during a study of T cells expressing NK-cell markers. UMIs accompanied the 5'RACE template switching by which TCR beta cDNA was made. TCRdb reworked the 5' RACE reads into one entry per CDR3 protein, no DNA. The sample table includes roughly 390,000 distinct CDR3 sequences. This CDR3 is 14 amino acids long. The sample was blood T cells: a sorted CD56 or NKG2C T cell subset, CD4+ or CD8+ T cells, or bulk PBMC T cells (not recorded which). The chain is built from TRBV12-3 or TRBV12-4 and TRBJ2-3; lacking DNA, the TRBD1 call made by TCRdb goes unchecked. The receptor comes from a man aged 18 to 69 in good health. This chain's CDR3 is CASSSGQPLATQYF.